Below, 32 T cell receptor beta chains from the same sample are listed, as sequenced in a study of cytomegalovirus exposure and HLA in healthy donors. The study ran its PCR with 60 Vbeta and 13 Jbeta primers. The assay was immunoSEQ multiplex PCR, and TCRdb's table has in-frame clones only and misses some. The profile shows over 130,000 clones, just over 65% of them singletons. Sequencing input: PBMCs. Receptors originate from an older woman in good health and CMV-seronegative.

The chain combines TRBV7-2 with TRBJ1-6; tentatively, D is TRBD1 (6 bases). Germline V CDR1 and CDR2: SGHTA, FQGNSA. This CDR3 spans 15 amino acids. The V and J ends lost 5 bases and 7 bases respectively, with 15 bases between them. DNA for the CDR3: TGTGCCAGCAGCCTTATGCCAGGGGCGAATTCACCCCTCCACTTT. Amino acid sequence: CASSLMPGANSPLHF.

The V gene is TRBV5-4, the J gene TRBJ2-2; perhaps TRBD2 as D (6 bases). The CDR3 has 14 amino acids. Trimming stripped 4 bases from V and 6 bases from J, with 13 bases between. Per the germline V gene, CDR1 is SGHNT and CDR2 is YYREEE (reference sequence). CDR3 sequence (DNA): TGTGCCAGCAGCCCGAGTTGGGGGGCCGGGGAGCTGTTTTTT. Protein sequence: CASSPSWGAGELFF.

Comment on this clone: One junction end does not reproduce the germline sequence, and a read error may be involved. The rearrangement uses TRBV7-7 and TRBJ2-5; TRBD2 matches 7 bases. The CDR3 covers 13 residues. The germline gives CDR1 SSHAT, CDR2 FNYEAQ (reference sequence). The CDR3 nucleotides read TGTGCTAGCAGCTTATGGGGGGGTGAGACCCAGTACTTC. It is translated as CASSLWGGETQYF.

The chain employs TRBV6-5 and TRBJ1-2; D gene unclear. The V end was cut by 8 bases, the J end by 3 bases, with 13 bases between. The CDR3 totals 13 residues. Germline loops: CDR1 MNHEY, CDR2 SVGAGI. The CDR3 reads CASSRAPDYGYTF. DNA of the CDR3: TGTGCCAGCTCGCGGGCTCCCGACTATGGCTACACCTTC.

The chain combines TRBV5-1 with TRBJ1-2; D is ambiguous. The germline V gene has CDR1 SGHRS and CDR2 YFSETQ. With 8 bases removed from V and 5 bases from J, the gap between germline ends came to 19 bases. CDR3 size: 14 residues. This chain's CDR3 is CASSPPTPTYGYTF. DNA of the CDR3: TGCGCCAGTAGCCCCCCGACTCCAACTTATGGCTACACCTTC.

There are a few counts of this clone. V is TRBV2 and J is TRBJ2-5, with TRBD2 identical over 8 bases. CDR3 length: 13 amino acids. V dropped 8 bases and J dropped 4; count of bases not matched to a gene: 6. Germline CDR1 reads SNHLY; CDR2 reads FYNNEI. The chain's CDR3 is CASVGGGRETQYF. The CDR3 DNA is TGTGCCAGCGTCGGGGGGGGCCGAGAGACCCAGTACTTC.

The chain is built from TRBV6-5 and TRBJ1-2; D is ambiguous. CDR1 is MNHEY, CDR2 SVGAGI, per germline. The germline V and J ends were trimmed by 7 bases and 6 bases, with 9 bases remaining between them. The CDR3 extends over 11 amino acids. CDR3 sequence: CASKSTHGYTF. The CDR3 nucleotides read TGTGCCAGCAAGAGTACCCATGGCTACACCTTC.

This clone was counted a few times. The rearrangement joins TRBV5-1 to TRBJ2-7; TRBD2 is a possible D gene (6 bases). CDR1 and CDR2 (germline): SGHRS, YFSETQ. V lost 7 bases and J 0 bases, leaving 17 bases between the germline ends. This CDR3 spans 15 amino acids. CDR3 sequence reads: CASRKEGTHSYEQYF. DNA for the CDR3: TGCGCCAGCCGGAAGGAGGGGACCCACTCCTACGAGCAGTACTTC.

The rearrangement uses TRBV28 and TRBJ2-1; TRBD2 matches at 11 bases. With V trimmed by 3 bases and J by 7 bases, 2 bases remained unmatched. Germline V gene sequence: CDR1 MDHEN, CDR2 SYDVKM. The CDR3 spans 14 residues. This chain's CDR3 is CASSFSGRGNEQFF. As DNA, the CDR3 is TGTGCCAGCAGTTTTAGCGGGAGGGGTAATGAGCAGTTCTTC. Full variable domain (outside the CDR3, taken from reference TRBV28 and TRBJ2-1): DVKVTQSSRYLVKRTGEKVFLECVQDMDHENMFWYRQDPGLGLRLIYFSYDVKMKEKGDIPEGYSVSREKKERFSLILESASTNQTSMYLCASSFSGRGNEQFFGPGTRLTVL.

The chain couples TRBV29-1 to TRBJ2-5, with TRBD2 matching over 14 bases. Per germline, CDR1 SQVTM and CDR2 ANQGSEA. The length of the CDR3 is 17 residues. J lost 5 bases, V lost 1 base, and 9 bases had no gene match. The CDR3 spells CSVEGLTSGRAQETQYF. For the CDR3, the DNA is TGCAGCGTTGAAGGTTTGACTAGCGGGAGGGCACAGGAGACCCAGTACTTC. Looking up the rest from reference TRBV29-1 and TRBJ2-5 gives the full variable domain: SAVISQKPSRDICQRGTSLTIQCQVDSQVTMMFWYRQQPGQSLTLIATANQGSEATYESGFVIDKFPISRPNLTFSTLTVSNMSPEDSSIYLCSVEGLTSGRAQETQYFGPGTRLLVL.

CDR3 in amino acids: CASSIDMGQIEAFF. DNA for the CDR3: TGTGCCAGTAGTATAGATATGGGACAGATAGAAGCTTTCTTT. The V call is TRBV19, the J call TRBJ1-1, with 7 bases fitting TRBD1. Germline loops: CDR1 LNHDA, CDR2 SQIVND (reference sequence). J lost 8 bases, V lost 0 bases, and 6 bases had no gene match. This CDR3 has 14 amino acids.

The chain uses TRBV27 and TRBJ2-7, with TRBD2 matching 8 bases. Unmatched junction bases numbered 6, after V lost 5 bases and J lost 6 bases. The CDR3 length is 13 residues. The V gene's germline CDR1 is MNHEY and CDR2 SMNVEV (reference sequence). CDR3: CASSPTSVSEQYF. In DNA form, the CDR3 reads TGTGCCAGCAGTCCGACTAGCGTGAGCGAGCAGTACTTC.

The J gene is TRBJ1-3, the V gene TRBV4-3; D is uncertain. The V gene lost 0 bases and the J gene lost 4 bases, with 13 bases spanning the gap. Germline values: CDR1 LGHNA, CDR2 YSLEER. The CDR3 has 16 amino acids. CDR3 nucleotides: TGCGCCAGCAGCCAAGATCCGGGCAGAGGGGGAAACACCATATATTTT. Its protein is CASSQDPGRGGNTIYF.

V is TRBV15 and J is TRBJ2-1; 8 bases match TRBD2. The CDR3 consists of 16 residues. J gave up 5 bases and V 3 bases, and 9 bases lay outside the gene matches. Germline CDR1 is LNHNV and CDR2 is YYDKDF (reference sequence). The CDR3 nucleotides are TGTGCCACCAGCAGGAGGGCGGGAGGTGGTCACAATGAGCAGTTCTTC. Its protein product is CATSRRAGGGHNEQFF.

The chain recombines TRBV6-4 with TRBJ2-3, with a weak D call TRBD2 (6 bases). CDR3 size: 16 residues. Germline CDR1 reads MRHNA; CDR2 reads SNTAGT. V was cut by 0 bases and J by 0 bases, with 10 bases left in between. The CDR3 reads CASSDSGGWSTDTQYF. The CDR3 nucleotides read TGTGCCAGCAGTGACTCGGGAGGTTGGAGCACAGATACGCAGTATTTT.

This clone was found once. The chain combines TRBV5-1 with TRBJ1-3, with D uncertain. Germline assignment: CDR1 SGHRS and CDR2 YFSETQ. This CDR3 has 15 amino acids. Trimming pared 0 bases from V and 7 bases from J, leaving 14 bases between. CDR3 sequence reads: CASSLGGKNGNTIYF. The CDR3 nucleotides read TGCGCCAGCAGCTTGGGCGGGAAGAACGGGAACACCATATATTTT.

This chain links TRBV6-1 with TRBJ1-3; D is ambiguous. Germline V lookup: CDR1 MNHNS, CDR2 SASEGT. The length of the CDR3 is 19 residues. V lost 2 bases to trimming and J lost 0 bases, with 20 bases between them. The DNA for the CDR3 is TGTGCCAGCAGTGAATTCCTGACCCGGCAGGCCAACTCTGGAAACACCATATATTTT. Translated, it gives CASSEFLTRQANSGNTIYF.

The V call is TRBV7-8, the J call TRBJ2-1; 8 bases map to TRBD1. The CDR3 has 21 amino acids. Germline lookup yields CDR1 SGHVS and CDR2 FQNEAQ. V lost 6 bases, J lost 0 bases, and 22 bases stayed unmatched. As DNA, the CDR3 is TGTGCCAGCAGTCATGCTACGCCCGGGACAGGTGGCCGGAGCTCCTACAATGAGCAGTTCTTC. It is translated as CASSHATPGTGGRSSYNEQFF.

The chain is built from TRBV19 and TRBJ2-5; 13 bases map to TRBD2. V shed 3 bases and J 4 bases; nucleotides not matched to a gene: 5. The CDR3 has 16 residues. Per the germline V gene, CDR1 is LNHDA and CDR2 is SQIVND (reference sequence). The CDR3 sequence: CASSMGLAGSRETQYF. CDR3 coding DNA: TGTGCCAGTAGTATGGGACTAGCGGGATCTCGAGAGACCCAGTACTTC.

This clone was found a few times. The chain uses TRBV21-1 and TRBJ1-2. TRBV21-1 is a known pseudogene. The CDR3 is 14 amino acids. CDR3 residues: CASSKGPLNYGYTF. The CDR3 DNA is TGTGCCAGCAGCAAAGGTCCCCTAAACTATGGCTACACCTTC.

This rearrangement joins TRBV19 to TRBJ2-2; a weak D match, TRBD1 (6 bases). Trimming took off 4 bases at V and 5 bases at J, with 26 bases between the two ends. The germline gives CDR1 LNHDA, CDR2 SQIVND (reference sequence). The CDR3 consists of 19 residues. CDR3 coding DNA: TGTGCCAGTAGTACCCTACCGGGTCAGGGGTTTATGACGACCGGGGAGCTGTTTTTT. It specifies CASSTLPGQGFMTTGELFF.

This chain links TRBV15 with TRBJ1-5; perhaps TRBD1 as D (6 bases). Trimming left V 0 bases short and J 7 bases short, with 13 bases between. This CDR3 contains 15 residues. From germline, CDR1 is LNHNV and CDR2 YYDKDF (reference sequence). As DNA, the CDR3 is TGTGCCACCAGCAGAGAGCGGGGGGCTCGGCAGCCCCAGCATTTT. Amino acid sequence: CATSRERGARQPQHF.

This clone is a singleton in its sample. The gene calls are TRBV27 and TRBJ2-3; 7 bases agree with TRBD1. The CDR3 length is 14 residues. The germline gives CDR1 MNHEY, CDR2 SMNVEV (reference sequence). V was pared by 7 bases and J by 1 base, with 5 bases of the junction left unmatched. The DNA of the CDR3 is TGTGCCAGCACCCTGGACAGGCGCACAGATACGCAGTATTTT. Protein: CASTLDRRTDTQYF.

CDR3 nucleotide sequence: TGTGCCAGCAGCTTACGCCGAGCAGAGACCCAGTACTTC. Translating it yields CASSLRRAETQYF. The gene calls are TRBV7-2 and TRBJ2-5, with D unclear. Germline CDR1 and CDR2: SGHTA and FQGNSA. This CDR3 is built from 13 residues. V lost 2 bases to trimming and J lost 4 bases, with 8 bases between them.

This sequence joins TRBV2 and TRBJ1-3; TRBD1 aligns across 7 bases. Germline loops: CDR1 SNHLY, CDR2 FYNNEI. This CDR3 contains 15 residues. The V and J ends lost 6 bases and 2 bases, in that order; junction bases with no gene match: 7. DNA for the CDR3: TGTGCCAGCAGCCAACAGGGGCCGCCTGGAAACACCATATATTTT. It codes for CASSQQGPPGNTIYF.

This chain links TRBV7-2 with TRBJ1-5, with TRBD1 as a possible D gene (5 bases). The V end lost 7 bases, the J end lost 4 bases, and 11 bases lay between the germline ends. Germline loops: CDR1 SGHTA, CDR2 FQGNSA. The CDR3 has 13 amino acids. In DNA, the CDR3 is TGTGCCAGCACCGTGGGGGGGAATCAGCCCCAGCATTTT. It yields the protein CASTVGGNQPQHF.

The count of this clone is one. The CDR3 DNA is TGTGCCAGCAGATTGGGGACAGGGGGCATAGGGGACTATGGCTACACCTTC. Encoded protein: CASRLGTGGIGDYGYTF. V is TRBV28 and J is TRBJ1-2; 12 nucleotides line up with TRBD1. This CDR3 has 17 amino acids. Germline lookup yields CDR1 MDHEN and CDR2 SYDVKM. Trimming took 6 bases from V and 3 from J; bases not matched to a gene: 11.

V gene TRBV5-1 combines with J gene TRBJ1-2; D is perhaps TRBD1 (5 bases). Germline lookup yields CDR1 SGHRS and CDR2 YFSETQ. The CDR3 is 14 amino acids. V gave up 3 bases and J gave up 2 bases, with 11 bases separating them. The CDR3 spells CASSSTTANYGYTF. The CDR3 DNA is TGCGCCAGCAGCTCAACGACAGCAAACTATGGCTACACCTTC.

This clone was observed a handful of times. The CDR3 spells CASRKEGTGELFF. CDR3 coding DNA: TGTGCCAGCAGAAAGGAGGGAACCGGGGAGCTGTTTTTT. The chain has TRBV2 and TRBJ2-2; maybe TRBD2 (6 bases). V lost 6 bases and J 5 bases, leaving 10 bases between the germline ends. Germline V lookup: CDR1 SNHLY, CDR2 FYNNEI. This CDR3 comprises 13 residues.

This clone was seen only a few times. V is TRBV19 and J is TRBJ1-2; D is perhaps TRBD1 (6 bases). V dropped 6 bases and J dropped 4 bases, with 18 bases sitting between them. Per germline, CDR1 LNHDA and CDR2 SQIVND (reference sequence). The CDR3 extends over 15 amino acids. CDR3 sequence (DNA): TGTGCCAGTAGGAAAAACAGGGCGGAGACCTATGGCTACACCTTC. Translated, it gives CASRKNRAETYGYTF.

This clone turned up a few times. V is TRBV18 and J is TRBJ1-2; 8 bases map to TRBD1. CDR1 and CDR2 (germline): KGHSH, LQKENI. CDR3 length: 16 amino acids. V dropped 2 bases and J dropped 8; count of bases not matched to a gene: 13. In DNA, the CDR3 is TGTGCCAGCTCACCATCGGCGGGGACAGGACCGGGGGGCTACACCTTC. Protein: CASSPSAGTGPGGYTF. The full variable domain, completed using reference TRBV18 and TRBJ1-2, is NAGVMQNPRHLVRRRGQEARLRCSPMKGHSHVYWYRQLPEEGLKFMVYLQKENIIDESGMPKERFSAEFPKEGPSILRIQQVVRGDSAAYFCASSPSAGTGPGGYTFGSGTRLTVV.

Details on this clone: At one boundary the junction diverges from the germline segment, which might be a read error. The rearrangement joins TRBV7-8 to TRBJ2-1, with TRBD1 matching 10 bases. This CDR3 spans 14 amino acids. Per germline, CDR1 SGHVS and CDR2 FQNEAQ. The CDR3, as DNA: TGTGCCAGCAGTAGACAGATAGGGACAGGGGAGCGGTTCTTC. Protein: CASSRQIGTGERFF.